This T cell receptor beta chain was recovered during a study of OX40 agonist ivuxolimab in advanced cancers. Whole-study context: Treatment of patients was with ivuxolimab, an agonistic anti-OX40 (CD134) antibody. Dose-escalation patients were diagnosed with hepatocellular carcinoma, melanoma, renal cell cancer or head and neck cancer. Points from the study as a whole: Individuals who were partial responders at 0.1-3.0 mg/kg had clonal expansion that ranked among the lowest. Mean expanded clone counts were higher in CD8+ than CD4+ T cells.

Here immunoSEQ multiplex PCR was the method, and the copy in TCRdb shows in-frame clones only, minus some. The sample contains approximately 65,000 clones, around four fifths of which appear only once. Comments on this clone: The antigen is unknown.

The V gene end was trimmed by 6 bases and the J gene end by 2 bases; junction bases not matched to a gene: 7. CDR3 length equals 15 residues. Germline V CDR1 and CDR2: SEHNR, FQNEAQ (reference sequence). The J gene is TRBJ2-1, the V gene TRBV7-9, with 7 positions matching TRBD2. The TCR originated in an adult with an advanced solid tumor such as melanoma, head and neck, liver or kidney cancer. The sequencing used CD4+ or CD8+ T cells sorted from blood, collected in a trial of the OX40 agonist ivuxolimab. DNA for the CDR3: TGTGCCAGCAGTCCCACTAGCGCGACCTACAATGAGCAGTTCTTC. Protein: CASSPTSATYNEQFF.